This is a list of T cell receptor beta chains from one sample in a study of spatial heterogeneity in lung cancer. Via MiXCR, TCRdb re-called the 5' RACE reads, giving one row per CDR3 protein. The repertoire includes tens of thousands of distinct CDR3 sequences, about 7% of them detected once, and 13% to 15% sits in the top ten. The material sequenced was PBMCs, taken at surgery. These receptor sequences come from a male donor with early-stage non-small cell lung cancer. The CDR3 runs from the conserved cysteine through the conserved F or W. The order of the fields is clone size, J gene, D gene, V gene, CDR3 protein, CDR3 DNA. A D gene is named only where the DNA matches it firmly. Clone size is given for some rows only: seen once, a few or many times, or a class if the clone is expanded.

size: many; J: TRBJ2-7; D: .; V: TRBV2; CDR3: CASSEQVSYEQYF; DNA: TGTGCCAGCAGTGAACAGGTTTCCTACGAGCAGTACTTC
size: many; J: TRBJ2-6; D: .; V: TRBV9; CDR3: CASSVNGAGANVLTF; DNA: TGTGCCAGCAGCGTAAACGGGGCTGGGGCCAACGTCCTGACTTTC
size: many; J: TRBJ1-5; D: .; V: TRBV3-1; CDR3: CASSRLPGDAQHF; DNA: TGTGCCAGCAGCCGCCTCCCCGGTGATGCCCAGCATTTT
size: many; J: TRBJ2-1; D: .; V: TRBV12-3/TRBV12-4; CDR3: CASSPSLEQFF; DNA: TGTGCCAGCAGTCCTAGCCTTGAGCAGTTCTTC
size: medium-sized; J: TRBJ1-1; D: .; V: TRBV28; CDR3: CASSFISGTEAFF; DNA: TGTGCCAGCAGTTTCATTTCGGGCACTGAAGCTTTCTTT
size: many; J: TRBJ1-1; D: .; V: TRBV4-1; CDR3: CASSHNTEAFF; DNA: TGCGCCAGCAGCCATAACACTGAAGCTTTCTTT
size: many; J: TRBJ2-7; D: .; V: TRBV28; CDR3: CASSLGDGGRYEQYF; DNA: TGTGCCAGCAGTTTGGGAGACGGCGGGCGCTACGAGCAGTACTTC
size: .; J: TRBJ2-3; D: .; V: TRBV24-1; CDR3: CATSVGHGDGTQYF; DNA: TGTGCCACCAGTGTAGGACACGGGGACGGTACGCAGTATTTT
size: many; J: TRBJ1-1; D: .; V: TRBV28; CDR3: CASSSGTPNTEAFF; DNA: TGTGCCAGCAGTTCTGGGACCCCGAACACTGAAGCTTTCTTT
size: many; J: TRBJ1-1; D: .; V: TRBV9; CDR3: CASSASKGVSEAFF; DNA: TGTGCCAGCAGCGCATCCAAAGGGGTTTCTGAAGCTTTCTTT
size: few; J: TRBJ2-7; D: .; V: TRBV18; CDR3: CASSPALSYEQYF; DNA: TGTGCCAGCTCACCAGCCCTCTCCTACGAGCAGTACTTC
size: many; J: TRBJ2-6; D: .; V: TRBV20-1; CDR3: CSAPSVSGANVLTF; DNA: TGCAGTGCCCCGTCGGTCTCTGGGGCCAACGTCCTGACTTTC
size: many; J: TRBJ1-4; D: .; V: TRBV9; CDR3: CASSLTYRPRGNEKLFF; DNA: TGTGCCAGCAGCCTAACTTACCGCCCCAGGGGTAATGAAAAACTGTTTTTT
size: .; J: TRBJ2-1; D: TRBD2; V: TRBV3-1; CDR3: CASSQEASGSRYNEQFF; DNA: TGTGCCAGCAGCCAAGAGGCTAGCGGGAGCCGGTACAATGAGCAGTTCTTC
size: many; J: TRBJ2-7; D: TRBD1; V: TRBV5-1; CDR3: CASSYGTGGSYEQYF; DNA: TGCGCCAGCAGCTACGGGACAGGTGGATCCTACGAGCAGTACTTC
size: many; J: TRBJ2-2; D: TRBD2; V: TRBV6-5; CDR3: CASRGGAGELFF; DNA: TGTGCCAGCAGGGGAGGGGCCGGGGAGCTGTTTTTT
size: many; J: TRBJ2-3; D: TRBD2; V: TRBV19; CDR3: CASIGRQTSTDTQYF; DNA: TGTGCCAGTATCGGGAGGCAAACTAGCACAGATACGCAGTATTTT
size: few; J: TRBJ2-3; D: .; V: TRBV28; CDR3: CASRSDIRTDTQYF; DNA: TGTGCCAGCAGATCAGACATCCGCACAGATACGCAGTATTTT
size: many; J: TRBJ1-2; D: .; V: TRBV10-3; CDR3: CAISRQDRYGYTF; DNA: TGTGCCATCAGTAGACAGGATCGCTATGGCTACACCTTC
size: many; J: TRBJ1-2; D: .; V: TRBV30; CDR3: CAWSLRVFQYGYTF; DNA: TGTGCCTGGAGCCTCAGGGTCTTTCAGTATGGCTACACCTTC
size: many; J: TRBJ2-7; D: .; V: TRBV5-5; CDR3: CASSLGYRGAYEQYF; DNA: TGTGCCAGCAGCTTGGGGTATAGAGGGGCCTACGAGCAGTACTTC
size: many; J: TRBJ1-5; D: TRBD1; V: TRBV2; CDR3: CATTGASNQPQHF; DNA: TGTGCCACCACAGGGGCTAGCAATCAGCCCCAGCATTTT
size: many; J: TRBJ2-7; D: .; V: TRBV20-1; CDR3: CSARIWDKPYEQYF; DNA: TGCAGTGCTAGAATATGGGACAAACCCTACGAGCAGTACTTC
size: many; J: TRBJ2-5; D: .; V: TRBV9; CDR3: CASSGHPKETQYF; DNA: TGTGCCAGCAGCGGACACCCCAAAGAGACCCAGTACTTC
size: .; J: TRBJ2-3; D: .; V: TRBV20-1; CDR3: CSAWTDTQYF; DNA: TGCAGTGCTTGGACAGATACGCAGTATTTT
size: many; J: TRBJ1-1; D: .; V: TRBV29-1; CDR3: CSVAAGTGTEAFF; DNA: TGCAGCGTTGCCGCAGGGACGGGGACTGAAGCTTTCTTT
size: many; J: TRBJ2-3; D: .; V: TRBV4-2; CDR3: CASSQETTDTQYF; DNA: TGTGCCAGCAGCCAAGAAACAACAGATACGCAGTATTTT
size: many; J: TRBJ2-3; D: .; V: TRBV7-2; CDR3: CASSPPIGGRRHTQYF; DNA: TGTGCCAGCAGTCCGCCGATCGGGGGCCGTCGGCATACGCAGTATTTT
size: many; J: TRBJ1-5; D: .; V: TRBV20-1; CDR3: CSAPPGRNQPQHF; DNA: TGCAGTGCACCCCCAGGCAGAAATCAGCCCCAGCATTTT
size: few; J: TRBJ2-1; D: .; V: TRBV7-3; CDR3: CASSLIGTGLSGSSRSFYNEQFF; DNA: TGTGCCAGCAGCTTAATAGGGACAGGATTAAGCGGGAGTTCTAGATCCTTTTACAATGAGCAGTTCTTC
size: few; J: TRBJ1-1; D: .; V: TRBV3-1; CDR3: CASSHEQRTEAFF; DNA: TGTGCCAGCAGCCATGAACAGAGGACTGAAGCTTTCTTT
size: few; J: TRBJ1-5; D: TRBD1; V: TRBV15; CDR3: CATGKPGQRIGDGNQPQHF; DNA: TGTGCCACTGGCAAACCGGGACAGCGTATAGGAGACGGCAATCAGCCCCAGCATTTT
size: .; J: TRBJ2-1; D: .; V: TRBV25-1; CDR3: CASSETGAVSYNEQFF; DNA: TGTGCCAGCAGTGAGACTGGAGCGGTCTCCTACAATGAGCAGTTCTTC
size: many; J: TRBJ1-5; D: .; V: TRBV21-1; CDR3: CASSRQQVILNQPQHF; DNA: TGTGCCAGCAGCAGGCAACAGGTAATACTCAATCAGCCCCAGCATTTT
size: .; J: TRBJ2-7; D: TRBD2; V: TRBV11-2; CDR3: CASREGIYELYF; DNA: TGTGCCAGTCGGGAGGGGATTTACGAGCTGTACTTC
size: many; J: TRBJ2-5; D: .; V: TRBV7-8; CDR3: CASSPLRKIIQETQYF; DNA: TGTGCCAGCAGTCCGCTAAGGAAGATTATCCAAGAGACCCAGTACTTC
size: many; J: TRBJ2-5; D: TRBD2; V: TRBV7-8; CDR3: CASSSRLADQETQYF; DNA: TGTGCCAGCAGCTCCCGACTAGCGGACCAAGAGACCCAGTACTTC
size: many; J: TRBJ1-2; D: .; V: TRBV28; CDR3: CASSGQVSNYGYTF; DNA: TGTGCCAGCAGTGGTCAGGTTTCCAACTATGGCTACACCTTC
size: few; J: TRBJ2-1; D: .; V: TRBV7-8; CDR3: CASSLKRLSYNEQFF; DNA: TGTGCCAGCAGCTTAAAGAGGCTCTCCTACAATGAGCAGTTCTTC
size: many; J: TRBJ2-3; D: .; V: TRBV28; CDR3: CASSLPDTQYF; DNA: TGTGCCAGCAGTTTACCAGATACGCAGTATTTT
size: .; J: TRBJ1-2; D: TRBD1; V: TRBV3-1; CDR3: CASSLFQWQGDYGYTF; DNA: TGTGCCAGCAGCCTGTTCCAATGGCAGGGGGACTATGGCTACACCTTC
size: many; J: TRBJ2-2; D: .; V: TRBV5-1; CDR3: CASSLLTGTGELFF; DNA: TGCGCCAGCAGCTTATTGACGGGCACCGGGGAGCTGTTTTTT
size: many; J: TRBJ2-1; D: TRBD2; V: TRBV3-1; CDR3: CASSQDQVRLAGRREQFF; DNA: TGTGCCAGCAGCCAAGACCAAGTTCGACTAGCGGGGAGACGTGAGCAGTTCTTC
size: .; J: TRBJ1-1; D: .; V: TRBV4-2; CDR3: CASSQDVDKAFF; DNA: TGTGCCAGCAGCCAAGATGTGGACAAAGCTTTCTTT
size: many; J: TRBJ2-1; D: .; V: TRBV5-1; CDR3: CASSFTGVNNEQFF; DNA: TGCGCCAGCAGTTTTACCGGGGTTAACAATGAGCAGTTCTTC
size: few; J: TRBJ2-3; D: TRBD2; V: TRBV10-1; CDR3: CASSAGGDQDTQYF; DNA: TGCGCCAGCAGTGCGGGGGGTGATCAAGATACGCAGTATTTT
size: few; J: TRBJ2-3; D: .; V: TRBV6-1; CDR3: CASSEASGGRDTQYF; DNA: TGTGCCAGCAGTGAAGCGTCCGGAGGGCGGGATACGCAGTATTTT
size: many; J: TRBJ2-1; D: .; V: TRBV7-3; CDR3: CASGVGSYNEQFF; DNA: TGTGCCAGCGGGGTTGGTTCTTACAATGAGCAGTTCTTC
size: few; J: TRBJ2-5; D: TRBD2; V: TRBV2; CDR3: CASSEDLAGQETQYF; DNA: TGTGCCAGCAGTGAGGACCTAGCGGGCCAAGAGACCCAGTACTTC
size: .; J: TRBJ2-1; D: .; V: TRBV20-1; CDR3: CSARDRPYNEQFF; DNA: TGCAGTGCTAGAGATCGCCCCTACAATGAGCAGTTCTTC
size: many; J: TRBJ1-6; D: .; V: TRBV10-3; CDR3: CAISDASSPLHF; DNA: TGTGCCATCAGTGACGCGAGTTCACCCCTCCACTTT
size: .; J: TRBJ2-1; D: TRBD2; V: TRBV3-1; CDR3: CASSPRGGRSTYNEQFF; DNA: TGTGCCAGCAGTCCCCGGGGGGGCCGTTCGACCTACAATGAGCAGTTCTTC
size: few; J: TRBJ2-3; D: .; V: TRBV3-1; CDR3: CASSHLRPRPGTDTQYF; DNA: TGTGCCAGCAGCCATCTTAGACCCCGACCAGGCACAGATACGCAGTATTTT
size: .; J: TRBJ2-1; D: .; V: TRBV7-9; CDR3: CASSHAGGGYNEQFF; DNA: TGTGCCAGCAGCCACGCAGGGGGGGGCTACAATGAGCAGTTCTTC
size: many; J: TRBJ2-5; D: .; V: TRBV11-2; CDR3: CASRRQGDKETQYF; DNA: TGTGCCAGCAGACGTCAGGGAGATAAGGAGACCCAGTACTTC
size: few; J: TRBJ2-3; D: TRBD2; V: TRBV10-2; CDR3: CAGGGLTDTQYF; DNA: TGCGCCGGGGGGGGACTCACAGATACGCAGTATTTT
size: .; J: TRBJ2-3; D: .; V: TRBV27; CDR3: CASSFRGTQYF; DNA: TGTGCCAGCAGTTTCCGGGGTACGCAGTATTTT